Listed here are 18 T cell receptor beta chains from one sample, sequenced in a study of vaccination and CD4 T cells after COVID-19. TCRdb used MiXCR to reprocess the PCR reads, holding one entry per CDR3 protein. This sample has about 20,000 distinct CDR3 sequences; 62% occur once, and the top ten carry under 1.2%. The sequencing used CD4+ T cells from blood, collected before SARS-CoV-2 vaccination. These receptor sequences come from a human donor who had recovered from COVID-19.

V usage is TRBV6-1 and J usage is TRBJ2-7, with no clear D. The V end lost 7 bases, the J end lost 0 bases, and 16 bases lay between the germline ends. CDR3 length: 15 amino acids. Germline values: CDR1 MNHNS, CDR2 SASEGT. The CDR3, as DNA: TGTGCCAGCATTAGGAACCGTTTGAGCTCCTACGAGCAGTACTTC. Protein product: CASIRNRLSSYEQYF.

This chain joins TRBV11-2 and TRBJ2-7; TRBD2 might be the D (11 bases). Trimming removed 5 bases at V and 2 bases at J, with 28 bases between. Per germline, CDR1 SGHAT and CDR2 FQNNGV. The CDR3 extends over 19 amino acids. CDR3 protein: CASSQIRDRGLAATYEQYF. As DNA, the CDR3 is TGTGCCAGCAGCCAGATCCGGGACAGGGGACTAGCGGCTACCTACGAGCAGTACTTC.

In this sample, this clonotype turned up a few times. This chain links TRBV6-1 with TRBJ1-2, with 9 bases fitting TRBD1. Trimming cost V 6 bases and J 8 bases; bases outside gene matches: 4. This CDR3 has 12 residues. The germline gives CDR1 MNHNS, CDR2 SASEGT. The CDR3 DNA sequence: TGTGCCAGCAGACAGGGGGCTGGAGGCTACACCTTC. This sequence encodes CASRQGAGGYTF.

The V and J genes are TRBV19 and TRBJ1-1, with 7 bases aligning to TRBD1. The germline gives CDR1 LNHDA, CDR2 SQIVND (reference sequence). The CDR3 is made up of 13 amino acids. Losses at the gene ends were 10 bases for V and 0 bases for J; bases not matched to a gene: 5. The CDR3 DNA reads TGTGCCACTAGGGACAGAGTGAACACTGAAGCTTTCTTT. Translated: CATRDRVNTEAFF. The complete variable domain, with remaining parts taken from reference TRBV19 and TRBJ1-1, reads DGGITQSPKYLFRKEGQNVTLSCEQNLNHDAMYWYRQDPGQGLRLIYYSQIVNDFQKGDIAEGYSVSREKKESFPLTVTSAQKNPTAFYLCATRDRVNTEAFFGQGTRLTVV.

The J gene is TRBJ2-3, the V gene TRBV7-2; D call uncertain. The CDR3 loop spans 13 amino acids. V lost 4 bases to trimming and J lost 7 bases, with 12 bases between them. Germline V gene lookup returns CDR1 SGHTA and CDR2 FQGNSA. CDR3 in DNA: TGTGCCAGCAGCTCACTACATGGGAATACGCAGTATTTT. This gives the protein CASSSLHGNTQYF.

The chain combines TRBV20-1 with TRBJ1-4, with D perhaps matching TRBD1 (6 bases). The CDR3 length is 13 residues. CDR1 is DFQATT, CDR2 SNEGSKA, per germline (reference sequence). The CDR3 DNA sequence: TGCACTGGCCAGGACAGTACCTATGAAAAACTGTTTTTT. Protein: CTGQDSTYEKLFF.

The chain recombines TRBV18 with TRBJ1-6, with no clear D. Germline lookup yields CDR1 KGHSH and CDR2 LQKENI. The CDR3 runs 12 residues. Trimming cost V 3 bases and J 7 bases, with 4 bases left between them. The CDR3 region is CASSPPNSPLHF. The DNA of the CDR3 is TGTGCCAGCTCACCGCCAAATTCACCCCTCCACTTT. Full variable domain (remainder filled in from reference TRBV18 and TRBJ1-6): NAGVMQNPRHLVRRRGQEARLRCSPMKGHSHVYWYRQLPEEGLKFMVYLQKENIIDESGMPKERFSAEFPKEGPSILRIQQVVRGDSAAYFCASSPPNSPLHFGNGTRLTVT.

CDR3 loop: CASSPRRARSSYEQYF. The DNA of the CDR3 is TGTGCCAGCAGCCCCAGAAGGGCTAGGAGCTCCTACGAGCAGTACTTC. The chain is built from TRBV7-8 and TRBJ2-7; D is unclear. In germline, CDR1 is SGHVS, CDR2 FQNEAQ. V was clipped by 5 bases and J by 0 bases, with 17 bases between them. This CDR3 comprises 16 residues. Full variable domain (rest looked up from reference TRBV7-8 and TRBJ2-7): GAGVSQSPRYKVAKRGQDVALRCDPISGHVSLFWYQQALGQGPEFLTYFQNEAQLDKSGLPSDRFFAERPEGSVSTLKIQRTQQEDSAVYLCASSPRRARSSYEQYFGPGTRLTVT.

The chain couples TRBV7-6 to TRBJ2-3; a possible D gene is TRBD2 (7 bases). V gave up 5 bases and J gave up 7 bases, with 10 bases separating them. Germline V CDR1 and CDR2: SGHVS, FNYEAQ. CDR3 length: 12 residues. In nucleotides, the CDR3 is TGTGCCAGCAGCATCGGGGGGCATACGCAGTATTTT. This gives the protein CASSIGGHTQYF.

This clonotype showed up just a few times. The gene calls are TRBV2 and TRBJ2-5; D is unresolved. The CDR3 is 14 amino acids. Germline V gene lookup returns CDR1 SNHLY and CDR2 FYNNEI. V lost 2 bases and J lost 1, with 8 bases in between. The CDR3 reads CASSESRSQETQYF. The CDR3 DNA reads TGTGCCAGCAGTGAAAGCCGGAGCCAAGAGACCCAGTACTTC.

The V gene is TRBV2, the J gene TRBJ2-1, with TRBD2 matching over 8 bases. Germline V gives CDR1 SNHLY, CDR2 FYNNEI. The V segment lost 3 bases and the J segment 9 bases; nucleotides outside the gene matches: 7. The CDR3 has 14 amino acids. The CDR3, as DNA: TGTGCCAGCAGTGAGAGGGGACTAGACCTTGAGCAGTTCTTC. Protein: CASSERGLDLEQFF. Full variable domain (outside the CDR3, taken from reference TRBV2 and TRBJ2-1): EPEVTQTPSHQVTQMGQEVILRCVPISNHLYFYWYRQILGQKVEFLVSFYNNEISEKSEIFDDQFSVERPDGSNFTLKIRSTKLEDSAMYFCASSERGLDLEQFFGPGTRLTVL.

The chain joins TRBV19 to TRBJ1-5; perhaps TRBD1 as D (6 bases). V was pared by 6 bases and J by 1 base, with 7 bases between. Per the germline V gene, CDR1 is LNHDA and CDR2 is SQIVND (reference sequence). CDR3 length equals 13 residues. In nucleotides, the CDR3 is TGTGCCAGTAGAGACAGGAGCAATCAGCCCCAGCATTTT. This gives the protein CASRDRSNQPQHF.

The CDR3 coding sequence is TGTGCCAGTAGTATAGATCACCGCCGGCAGGGCCCGAGCTACACCTTC. It specifies CASSIDHRRQGPSYTF. The chain couples TRBV19 to TRBJ1-2, with D maybe TRBD1 (5 bases). The germline gives CDR1 LNHDA, CDR2 SQIVND (reference sequence). The CDR3 covers 16 residues. V lost 0 bases and J 9 bases, leaving 20 bases between the germline ends.

The count of this clonotype is one. This CDR3 is CASSGDSGAAGVQFF. The CDR3 DNA follows: TGTGCCAGCAGTGGGGACAGCGGGGCCGCAGGAGTGCAGTTCTTC. The chain links TRBV12-3 or TRBV12-4 to TRBJ2-1; perhaps D is TRBD1 or TRBD2 (7 bases each). V was trimmed by 5 bases and J by 12 bases, leaving 23 bases between them. CDR3 length: 15 amino acids.

V and J are TRBV7-2 and TRBJ2-7; TRBD1 matches at 7 bases. The CDR3 is 14 amino acids. CDR1 SGHTA and CDR2 FQGNSA come from the germline V gene. The ends lost 6 bases at V and 6 bases at J; junction bases unmatched: 11. CDR3 protein: CASRGPRQGGEQYF. In DNA, the CDR3 is TGTGCCAGCAGGGGCCCAAGACAGGGCGGCGAGCAGTACTTC.

The chain has TRBV19 and TRBJ1-2; D remains unclear. V was trimmed by 4 bases and J by 8 bases, leaving 23 bases between them. Looked up from germline, CDR1 is LNHDA and CDR2 is SQIVND (reference sequence). The CDR3 is 16 residues long. The CDR3 bases are TGTGCCAGTAGTACCGGAGCCAGACACGACTTTGTCGGCTACACCTTC. Residues: CASSTGARHDFVGYTF.

The rearrangement links TRBV10-3 to TRBJ2-7; D call uncertain. Between the trimmed V and J ends, which lost 8 bases and 2 bases, there was a span of 7 bases. In germline, CDR1 is ENHRY, CDR2 SYGVKD. The CDR3 runs to 11 residues. In DNA form, the CDR3 reads TGTGCCATCGGCGGTCCCTACGAGCAGTACTTC. As protein: CAIGGPYEQYF.

The rearrangement uses TRBV4-1 and TRBJ1-1; D might be TRBD1 (5 bases). V lost 2 bases to trimming and J lost 6 bases, with 22 bases between them. Germline CDR1 reads MGHRA; CDR2 reads YSYEKL. The CDR3 covers 17 residues. CDR3 in DNA: TGCGCCAGCAGCCAACCCTACAATTACGACAGCGACTCTGAAGCTTTCTTT. It codes for CASSQPYNYDSDSEAFF.